The 10 T cell receptor beta chains listed next were all sequenced from one sample in a study of T cells in Graves' hyperthyroidism and ophthalmopathy. Amplification of TCR beta CDR3 regions was performed using RNA transcripts as template. In the first-round RT-PCR of the TCR CDR3, the HTBI primer set was used. Using its own MiXCR run on the multiplex PCR reads, TCRdb lists one record per CDR3 protein. The sample consists of roughly 800,000 distinct CDR3 sequences, 38% of them appearing once. Sequencing used blood. The receptors derive from a man between 18 and 29 years old with Graves' hyperthyroidism.

The chain joins TRBV19 to TRBJ1-1, with D perhaps matching TRBD1 (6 bases). This CDR3 spans 15 amino acids. CDR1 is LNHDA, CDR2 SQIVND, per germline (reference sequence). Trimming removed 5 bases from V and 3 bases from J, with 16 bases in between. This CDR3 reads CASSVKPGDYTEAFF. Written as DNA, the CDR3 is TGTGCCAGTAGTGTAAAACCAGGGGATTACACTGAAGCTTTCTTT.

This clonotype turned up a few times. The chain recombines TRBV7-2 with TRBJ2-5; 11 bases fit TRBD2. The CDR3 length is 16 residues. V gave up 5 bases and J gave up 2 bases; unmatched junction bases: 7. From germline, CDR1 is SGHTA and CDR2 FQGNSA. CDR3 residues: CASSLSRLAGQETQYF. CDR3 DNA sequence: TGTGCCAGCAGCCTCTCCCGACTAGCGGGGCAAGAGACCCAGTACTTC.

The V and J genes are TRBV9 and TRBJ1-2, with D tentatively TRBD1 (5 bases). Trimming removed 5 bases at V and 1 base at J, with 12 bases between. Germline CDR1 and CDR2: SGDLS and YYNGEE. The CDR3 is made up of 14 amino acids. In DNA, the CDR3 is TGTGCCAGCAGGGGGTGGGACGTTAACTATGGCTACACCTTC. Translation: CASRGWDVNYGYTF.

This clonotype was counted a few times. This chain links TRBV20-1 with TRBJ2-2; D remains unclear. The germline gives CDR1 DFQATT, CDR2 SNEGSKA (reference sequence). The CDR3 runs 15 residues. V lost 2 bases, J lost 1 base, and 11 bases lay in between. CDR3 sequence: CSARTGAGNTGELFF. CDR3 DNA sequence: TGCAGTGCTAGAACCGGAGCCGGGAACACCGGGGAGCTGTTTTTT.

This clonotype was counted at least ten times. V usage is TRBV24-1 and J usage is TRBJ1-3; no clear D gene. The V and J ends lost 4 bases and 0 bases respectively, with 6 bases between them. CDR3 length equals 14 residues. Germline CDR1 and CDR2: KGHDR and SFDVKD. The CDR3 DNA follows: TGTGCCACCAGTGACTCAACCTCTGGAAACACCATATATTTT. Translation gives CATSDSTSGNTIYF.

This clonotype occurred many times. The gene calls are TRBV10-3 and TRBJ1-5, with 8 bases lining up with TRBD1. From germline, CDR1 is ENHRY and CDR2 SYGVKD. This CDR3 contains 14 residues. Trimming at V came to 4 bases and at J to 7 bases, leaving 6 bases not matched to a gene. The DNA for the CDR3 is TGTGCCATCAGTGTCCAGACAGGGGAACAGCCCCAGCATTTT. Encoded protein: CAISVQTGEQPQHF.

The genes are TRBV7-9 and TRBJ2-7, with 7 bases aligning to TRBD2. The CDR3 is made up of 21 amino acids. Germline assignment: CDR1 SEHNR and CDR2 FQNEAQ (reference sequence). V trimming: 2 bases; J trimming: 6 bases; junction bases outside the gene matches: 28. The DNA for the CDR3 is TGTGCCAGCAGCTTATTTTATTGGGCGTCTAGCGGAGCACTCCTGTCCCCCGAGCAGTACTTC. Its protein is CASSLFYWASSGALLSPEQYF.

There are a few counts of this clonotype. The gene calls are TRBV7-8 and TRBJ1-6, with D perhaps matching TRBD1 (5 bases). The CDR3 length is 15 residues. The germline V gene encodes CDR1 SGHVS and CDR2 FQNEAQ. V shed 5 bases and J shed 9 bases, with 17 bases lying between them. Here the CDR3 reads CASSPLTRVSSPLHF. CDR3 coding DNA: TGTGCCAGCAGCCCACTGACCAGGGTCTCTTCACCCCTCCACTTT.

The V call is TRBV12-3 or TRBV12-4, the J call TRBJ2-7, with D unresolved. The V end lost 5 bases, the J end lost 3 bases, and 8 bases lay between the germline ends. The CDR3 has 12 amino acids. CDR3 residues: CASSRLDYEQYF. The CDR3 nucleotides are TGTGCCAGCAGTAGACTGGACTACGAGCAGTACTTC.

The chain uses TRBV5-1 and TRBJ1-2; 7 nucleotides align to TRBD1. This CDR3 spans 14 amino acids. V lost 3 bases and J lost 6; bases outside the gene matches: 8. Germline CDR1 reads SGHRS; CDR2 reads YFSETQ. CDR3 DNA: TGCGCCAGCAGCTCCCTACAGGGGACGGATGGCTACACCTTC. Its translation: CASSSLQGTDGYTF.